This T cell receptor beta chain appears in the sequencing data of a study of blood T cell repertoires in COVID-19. Study overall: Specimens from acute and convalescent COVID-19 originated in the United States, Italy and Spain. Nucleic acid was either cDNA or gDNA, and it came from T cells, B-cell-depleted T cells, or PBMCs.

V shed 4 bases and J shed 5 bases, with 17 bases lying between them. CDR1 and CDR2 (germline): GTSNPN, SVGIG (reference sequence). The CDR3 consists of 14 residues. One Seattle source followed patients from active infection through their disease course. Original handling: From reference gene primer amplification, estimates of nucleated cell counts were derived. Sequenced by immunoSEQ multiplex PCR; TCRdb stores in-frame clones only, minus some. That table is the source of V, J and clone size, and D and trimming were worked out from the DNA. The sample shows about 120,000 clones, 90% of them seen only once.

This receptor was taken from a woman between 55 and 75 years old with COVID-19, enrolled during active disease. Sequenced material: peripheral blood. V usage is TRBV30 and J usage is TRBJ2-5, with a possible D match to TRBD2 (5 bases). The CDR3 region is CAWMPVRRRETQYF. CDR3 bases: TGTGCCTGGATGCCCGTTAGGAGGAGGGAGACCCAGTACTTC.